One sample yielded the 25 T cell receptor beta chains listed below, sequenced in a study of blood T cell repertoires in COVID-19. The protocol was immunoSEQ multiplex PCR, while the TCRdb copy is restricted to in-frame clones and leaves out a portion. The sample has 220,000 or so clones; 80% to 85% are singletons. The material sequenced was peripheral blood. The receptors come from a woman aged 55-70 years with acute or convalescent COVID-19.

This sequence joins TRBV4-1 and TRBJ2-5; tentatively, D is TRBD1 (5 bases). Looked up from germline, CDR1 is MGHRA and CDR2 is YSYEKL. CDR3 size: 14 residues. Trimming cost V 0 bases and J 3 bases, with 8 bases left between them. CDR3 residues: CASSQETVKETQYF. In DNA form, the CDR3 reads TGCGCCAGCAGCCAAGAGACAGTGAAAGAGACCCAGTACTTC.

This clone occurred many times. Other DNA sequences in this sample translate to the same CDR3. The chain couples TRBV6-1 to TRBJ1-6; a possible D gene is TRBD1 (6 bases). Looked up from germline, CDR1 is MNHNS and CDR2 is SASEGT. Trimming removed 1 base from V and 1 base from J, with 11 bases in between. This CDR3 spans 17 amino acids. The CDR3: CASSEGQGRSYNSPLHF. The DNA for the CDR3 is TGTGCCAGCAGTGAAGGCCAGGGGCGTTCCTATAATTCACCCCTCCACTTT.

This chain joins TRBV6-2 or TRBV6-3 and TRBJ2-1, with D possibly matching TRBD2 (7 bases). CDR3 length equals 16 residues. Trimming removed 4 bases at V and 11 bases at J, with 24 bases between. Germline CDR1 and CDR2: MNHEY and SVGEGT. For the CDR3, the DNA is TGTGCCAGCAGTTCCGCCGTTTTGAGAGGGGGGGCCAAGCAGTTCTTC. This codes for CASSSAVLRGGAKQFF.

This clone was found a few times. The DNA for the CDR3 is TGCAGCGTTGAAGTTGGCAGTGCGAACACCGGGGAGCTGTTTTTT. Translated: CSVEVGSANTGELFF. V usage is TRBV29-1 and J usage is TRBJ2-2; no reliable D call. CDR1 and CDR2 (germline): SQVTM, ANQGSEA. The CDR3 sequence is 15 residues long. V lost 1 base and J 0 bases, leaving 9 bases between the germline ends.

This clone has only one observation. V gene TRBV4-1 combines with J gene TRBJ2-7; 8 nucleotides align to TRBD2. V lost 5 bases to trimming and J lost 1 base; unmatched junction nucleotides: 4. Germline lookup yields CDR1 MGHRA and CDR2 YSYEKL. This CDR3 contains 14 residues. Here the CDR3 reads CASSFGGGSYEQYF. In nucleotides, the CDR3 is TGCGCCAGCAGCTTCGGGGGGGGTTCCTACGAGCAGTACTTC.

The genes are TRBV18 and TRBJ2-3; 7 bases map to TRBD2. Germline CDR1 is KGHSH and CDR2 is LQKENI. CDR3 length: 16 residues. The junction had 9 bases not matched to a gene; V was cut back by 3 bases and J by 3 bases. The CDR3 sequence: CASSPPRLAGTDTQYF. As DNA, the CDR3 is TGTGCCAGCTCACCCCCCCGACTAGCTGGGACAGATACGCAGTATTTT. The complete variable domain, with remaining parts taken from reference TRBV18 and TRBJ2-3, reads NAGVMQNPRHLVRRRGQEARLRCSPMKGHSHVYWYRQLPEEGLKFMVYLQKENIIDESGMPKERFSAEFPKEGPSILRIQQVVRGDSAAYFCASSPPRLAGTDTQYFGPGTRLTVL.

The rearrangement uses TRBV9 and TRBJ1-1, with D unclear. The CDR3 runs 14 residues. V dropped 6 bases and J dropped 10 bases, with 22 bases sitting between them. CDR1 and CDR2 from the germline V gene are SGDLS and YYNGEE. CDR3: CASTSKKRWEAAFF. The CDR3 coding sequence is TGTGCCAGCACCTCCAAGAAAAGGTGGGAGGCAGCTTTCTTT.

The genes are TRBV5-5 and TRBJ1-2; D not certain. V was pared by 1 base and J by 0 bases, with 7 bases between. Germline loops: CDR1 SGHKS, CDR2 YYEKEE (reference sequence). The CDR3 is made up of 14 amino acids. The CDR3 is CASSLSAANYGYTF. As DNA, the CDR3 is TGTGCCAGCAGCTTGTCGGCGGCTAACTATGGCTACACCTTC.

The rearrangement uses TRBV28 and TRBJ1-1; TRBD1 is a possible D gene (6 bases). The CDR3 runs 14 residues. The V gene lost 7 bases and the J gene lost 4 bases, with 16 bases spanning the gap. The germline V gene has CDR1 MDHEN and CDR2 SYDVKM. The CDR3 loop is CASKLTGGPTEAFF. CDR3 nucleotide sequence: TGTGCCAGCAAGTTGACCGGGGGGCCCACTGAAGCTTTCTTT.

This chain joins TRBV2 and TRBJ2-1; a weak D match, TRBD2 (6 bases). The CDR3 runs 16 residues. The germline CDR1 and CDR2 sequences are SNHLY and FYNNEI. V dropped 6 bases and J dropped 5 bases, with 20 bases sitting between them. The CDR3 sequence is CASRRGRGGENNEQFF. In nucleotides, the CDR3 is TGTGCCAGCAGGCGGGGTAGGGGCGGAGAGAACAATGAGCAGTTCTTC.

This chain connects TRBV6-5 to TRBJ1-2; 7 bases match TRBD1. Trimming cost V 7 bases and J 7 bases; bases outside gene matches: 6. Per the germline V gene, CDR1 is MNHEY and CDR2 is SVGAGI. CDR3 length: 12 residues. CDR3 region: CASKGQFGGYTF. The CDR3 nucleotides are TGTGCCAGCAAGGGACAGTTCGGTGGCTACACCTTC.

CDR3 loop: CASSQVLTASTDTQYF. The CDR3 region has the DNA TGCGCCAGCAGCCAAGTGCTGACAGCTAGCACAGATACGCAGTATTTT. This rearrangement joins TRBV4-1 to TRBJ2-3; perhaps TRBD1 as D (5 bases). This CDR3 comprises 16 residues. Germline V lookup: CDR1 MGHRA, CDR2 YSYEKL. Trimming stripped 1 base from V and 0 bases from J, with 11 bases between.

This clone was counted only a few times. The chain is built from TRBV7-9 and TRBJ1-2; possible D gene TRBD1, 5 bases. Germline V gives CDR1 SEHNR, CDR2 FQNEAQ (reference sequence). Trimming removed 4 bases at V and 5 bases at J, with 23 bases between. The CDR3 totals 17 residues. CDR3 bases: TGTGCCAGCAGCTCCGCCCCTGGAAGGCAGGGCCCTTATGGCTACACCTTC. Translation gives CASSSAPGRQGPYGYTF.

CDR3 sequence: CAWSGYRSTNEKLFF. CDR3 sequence (DNA): TGTGCCTGGAGTGGATACAGGTCAACTAATGAAAAACTGTTTTTT. The chain carries TRBV30 and TRBJ1-4; D may be TRBD1 (5 bases). This CDR3 is 15 amino acids long. The germline CDR1 and CDR2 sequences are GTSNPN and SVGIG (reference sequence). Trimming took off 1 base at V and 0 bases at J, with 9 bases between the two ends. The entire variable domain, with the rest obtained from reference TRBV30 and TRBJ1-4, is as follows: SQTIHQWPATLVQPVGSPLSLECTVEGTSNPNLYWYRQAAGRGLQLLFYSVGIGQISSEVPQNLSASRPQDRQFILSSKKLLLSDSGFYLCAWSGYRSTNEKLFFGSGTQLSVL.

The J gene is TRBJ1-3, the V gene TRBV12-3 or TRBV12-4; D unresolved. Trimming took 3 bases from V and 4 from J, leaving 4 bases between them. CDR3 length: 12 amino acids. For the CDR3, the DNA is TGTGCCAGCAGTTTCTTCGGAAACACCATATATTTT. As protein: CASSFFGNTIYF.

This clone has a single count. The chain has TRBV3-1 (or the pseudogene TRBV3-2) and TRBJ1-2; D is ambiguous. V lost 5 bases and J 4 bases, leaving 11 bases between the germline ends. Germline loops: CDR1 LGHDT, CDR2 YNNKEL (reference sequence). The CDR3 spans 13 residues. The CDR3 sequence is CASSDMPLYGYTF. CDR3 in DNA: TGTGCCAGCAGCGACATGCCCCTCTATGGCTACACCTTC.

This clone was seen just once. The CDR3 is CASSEGRIYGYTF. The DNA for the CDR3 is TGTGCCAGCAGCGAAGGGAGGATTTATGGCTACACCTTC. The V gene is TRBV25-1, the J gene TRBJ1-2; D is undetermined. The CDR3 loop spans 13 amino acids. Germline CDR1 MGHDK, CDR2 SYGVNS. V gave up 6 bases and J gave up 5 bases, with 13 bases separating them.

The V call is TRBV9, the J call TRBJ2-1; D gene unclear. There are 14 residues in the CDR3. V was clipped by 0 bases and J by 8 bases, with 12 bases between them. CDR1 and CDR2 (germline): SGDLS, YYNGEE. The CDR3 DNA reads TGTGCCAGCAGCGTAGGTAGGAGTGGGTATGAGCAGTTCTTC. Protein product: CASSVGRSGYEQFF.

The chain is built from TRBV25-1 and TRBJ2-3; 8 nucleotides match TRBD1. J was trimmed by 2 bases and V by 3 bases; bases with no gene match: 1. From germline, CDR1 is MGHDK and CDR2 SYGVNS. The CDR3 length is 14 residues. The CDR3 here is CASSDRGHTDTQYF. The CDR3 DNA sequence: TGTGCCAGCAGTGACAGGGGGCACACAGATACGCAGTATTTT.

The chain joins TRBV28 to TRBJ1-5; D not certain. Germline lookup yields CDR1 MDHEN and CDR2 SYDVKM. The CDR3 sequence is 14 residues long. The V end lost 3 bases, the J end lost 4 bases, and 10 bases lay between the germline ends. This CDR3 is CASSFGSANQPQHF. The CDR3, as DNA: TGTGCCAGCAGTTTCGGGTCAGCAAATCAGCCCCAGCATTTT.

The chain couples TRBV19 to TRBJ2-3, with D maybe TRBD1 (5 bases). V was cut by 3 bases and J by 0 bases, with 13 bases left in between. CDR3 length equals 16 residues. Germline loops: CDR1 LNHDA, CDR2 SQIVND (reference sequence). CDR3 bases: TGTGCCAGTAGTATTTGGCAGGGAACTAGCACAGATACGCAGTATTTT. As protein: CASSIWQGTSTDTQYF.

The chain is built from TRBV4-1 and TRBJ2-5; the match to TRBD1 covers 9 bases. The length of the CDR3 is 15 residues. V was clipped by 3 bases and J by 2 bases; unmatched bases: 4. Looked up from germline, CDR1 is MGHRA and CDR2 is YSYEKL. CDR3 region: CASSQADRGQETQYF. The CDR3 nucleotides are TGCGCCAGCAGCCAGGCGGACAGGGGACAAGAGACCCAGTACTTC.

The rearrangement uses TRBV19 and TRBJ1-5; D not resolved. The CDR3 has 14 amino acids. CDR1 and CDR2 (germline): LNHDA, SQIVND (reference sequence). V lost 7 bases and J lost 1, with 11 bases in between. The CDR3 DNA follows: TGTGCCAGTAAAAGATCCACAAGCAATCAGCCCCAGCATTTT. It translates to CASKRSTSNQPQHF.

The chain recombines TRBV4-3 with TRBJ1-1; D remains unclear. Germline assignment: CDR1 LGHNA and CDR2 YSLEER. V was shortened by 1 base and J by 2 bases, with 17 bases between the two germline ends. There are 17 residues in the CDR3. CDR3 protein: CASSQVRFRDINTEAFF. The CDR3 region has the DNA TGCGCCAGCAGCCAAGTTCGTTTTCGGGATATTAACACTGAAGCTTTCTTT.

This clone has a handful of counts. The chain has TRBV11-1 and TRBJ1-3, with D perhaps matching TRBD1 (6 bases). V was trimmed by 7 bases and J by 6 bases, leaving 22 bases between them. The germline V gene encodes CDR1 SGHAT and CDR2 FQDESV (reference sequence). The CDR3 has 16 amino acids. The CDR3 DNA reads TGTGCCAGCACCCCTCGTCAGGGGATGCTCCCAAACACCATATATTTT. Amino acids: CASTPRQGMLPNTIYF.